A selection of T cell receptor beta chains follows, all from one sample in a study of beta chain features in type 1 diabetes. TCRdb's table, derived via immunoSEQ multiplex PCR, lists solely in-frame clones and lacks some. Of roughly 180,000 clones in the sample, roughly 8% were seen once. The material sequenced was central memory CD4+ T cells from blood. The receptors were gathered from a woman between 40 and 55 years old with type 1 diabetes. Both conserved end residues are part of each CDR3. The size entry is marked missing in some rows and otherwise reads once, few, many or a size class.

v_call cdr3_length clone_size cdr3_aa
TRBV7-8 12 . CASGTGQETQYF
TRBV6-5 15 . CASSYSHPTNEKLFF
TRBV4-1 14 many CASRDGGTGNTIYF
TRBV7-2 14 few CASSVTGMNNEQFF
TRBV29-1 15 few CSVRGGRLMNTEAFF
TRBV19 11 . CASSSFTEQFF
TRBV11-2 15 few CASSTPPFAGKFLYF
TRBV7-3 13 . CASSLQANYGYTF
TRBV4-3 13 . CASSRFSGEKLFF
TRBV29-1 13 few CSVAGAGNQPQHF
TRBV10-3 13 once CASCQGGNQPQHF
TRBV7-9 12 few CASSLRRETQYF
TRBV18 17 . CASSPSGMSGRYNEQFF
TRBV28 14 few CASTLTGESYEQYF
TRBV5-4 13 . CASKNRGQETQYF
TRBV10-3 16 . CAAKGGGRAAWDEQFF
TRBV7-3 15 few CASSFDRDSYNEQFF
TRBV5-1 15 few CASSPSPGTPYEQYF
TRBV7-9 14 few CASSLGSYSYEQYF
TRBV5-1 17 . CASSGTSGGRYGETQYF
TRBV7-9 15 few CASSLSTGHNQPQHF
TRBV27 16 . CASIPLGGARAAEQYF
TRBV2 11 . CASSGGGEQFF
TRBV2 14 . CASNPQGAEYGYTF
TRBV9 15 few CASSVAGETYNEQFF
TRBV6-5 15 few CASSPTGGNTGELFF
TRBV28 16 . CASSRSPGQGRQPQHF
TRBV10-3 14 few CATGGDSGANVLTF
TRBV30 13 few CAWSVGRSRGYTF
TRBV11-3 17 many CASSLARPSGRLNEQFF
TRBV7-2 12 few CASSLADYGYTF
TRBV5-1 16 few CASSLTRDRVQETQYF
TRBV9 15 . CASSLTSGVSYEQFF
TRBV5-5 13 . CASSLSGSPEQYF
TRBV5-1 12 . CASGTGRTEAFF
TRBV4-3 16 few CASSQALGTANTEAFF
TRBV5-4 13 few CASSLDGNYGYTF
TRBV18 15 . CASSRTGGVSYEQYF
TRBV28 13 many CATVTGANTEAFF
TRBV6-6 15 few CASSSGQGAGNTIYF
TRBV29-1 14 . CSVEFSGGYNEQFF
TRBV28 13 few CASSLVQADTIYF
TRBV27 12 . CASRGTGSGYTF